The clone carrying this TCR beta chain has only a few counts. With a J-beta primer mix and a sample-barcoded 5' primer, a second PCR ran roughly 6 to 11 cycles. Using its own MiXCR run on the 5' RACE reads, TCRdb lists one record per CDR3 protein. The repertoire consists of about a million distinct CDR3 sequences, with around 54% occurring once and the leading ten covering about 22%. The data stem from a study of blood T cells in healthy people across ages. CDR3 length: 15 amino acids. Germline V gene sequence: CDR1 LGHNA, CDR2 YNFKEQ. Unmatched junction bases numbered 11, after V lost 3 bases and J lost 7 bases.

Material for sequencing was blood. This sequence was found in a woman aged 60 to 75 in good health. V gene TRBV4-2 combines with J gene TRBJ2-7; 8 positions match TRBD1. CDR3 nucleotide sequence: TGTGCCAGCAGCCAGGGACCGGGACAGGTCGTTGAGCAGTACTTC. It specifies CASSQGPGQVVEQYF.